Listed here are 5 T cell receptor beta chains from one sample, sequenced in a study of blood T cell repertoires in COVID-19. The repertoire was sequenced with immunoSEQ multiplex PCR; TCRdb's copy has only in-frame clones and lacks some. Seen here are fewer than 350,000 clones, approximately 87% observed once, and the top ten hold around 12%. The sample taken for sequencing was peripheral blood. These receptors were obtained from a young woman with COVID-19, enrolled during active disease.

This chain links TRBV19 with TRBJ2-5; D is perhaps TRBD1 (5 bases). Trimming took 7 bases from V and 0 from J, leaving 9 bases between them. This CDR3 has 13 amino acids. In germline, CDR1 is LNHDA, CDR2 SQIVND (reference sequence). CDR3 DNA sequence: TGTGCCAGTACCGACAGTAACCAAGAGACCCAGTACTTC. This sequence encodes CASTDSNQETQYF.

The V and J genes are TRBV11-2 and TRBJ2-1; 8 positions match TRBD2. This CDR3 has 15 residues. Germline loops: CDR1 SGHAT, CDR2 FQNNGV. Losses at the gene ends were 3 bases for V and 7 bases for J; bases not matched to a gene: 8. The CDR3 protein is CASSLRAGAGNEQFF. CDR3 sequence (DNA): TGTGCCAGCAGCTTGAGAGCGGGGGCAGGAAATGAGCAGTTCTTC.

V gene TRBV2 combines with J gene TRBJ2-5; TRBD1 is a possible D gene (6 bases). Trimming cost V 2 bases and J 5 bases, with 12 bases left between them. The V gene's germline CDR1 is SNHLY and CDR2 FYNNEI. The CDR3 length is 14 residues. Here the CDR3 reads CASSENWGRETQYF. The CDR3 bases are TGTGCCAGCAGTGAAAATTGGGGGCGGGAGACCCAGTACTTC.

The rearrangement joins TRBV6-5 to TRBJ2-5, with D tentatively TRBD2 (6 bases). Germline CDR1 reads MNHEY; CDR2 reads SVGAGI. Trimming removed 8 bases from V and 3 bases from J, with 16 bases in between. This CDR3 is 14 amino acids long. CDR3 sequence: CASSRHWREETQYF. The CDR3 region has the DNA TGTGCCAGCTCCAGGCATTGGAGGGAAGAGACCCAGTACTTC.

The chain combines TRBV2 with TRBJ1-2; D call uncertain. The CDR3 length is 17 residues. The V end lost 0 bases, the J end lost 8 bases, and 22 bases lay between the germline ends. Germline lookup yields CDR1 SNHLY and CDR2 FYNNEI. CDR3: CASSEAIQFGRVRGYTF. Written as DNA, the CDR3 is TGTGCCAGCAGTGAAGCAATTCAGTTTGGGAGGGTCAGAGGCTACACCTTC.